What follows describes a single TCR beta chain. Libraries were prepared by immunoSEQ multiplex PCR; TCRdb keeps only in-frame clonotypes and omits some of them. The table shows some 97,000 clones, with 92% occurring only once. The source of the sample is a study of blood T cell repertoires in COVID-19. Turning to the study itself: T cells, B-cell-depleted T cells, or PBMCs provided the cDNA or gDNA that served as material.

This CDR3 spans 16 amino acids. Germline assignment: CDR1 SGHRS and CDR2 YFSETQ. With 3 bases clipped from V and 0 bases from J, the junction kept 6 bases outside the gene matches. V gene TRBV5-1 combines with J gene TRBJ1-1; 9 bases line up with TRBD1. The receptor's source is an older man with acute or convalescent COVID-19. Sequenced: peripheral blood. The CDR3 DNA reads TGCGCCAGCAGCTGGGGACAGGGAAAGATGAACACTGAAGCTTTCTTT. This sequence encodes CASSWGQGKMNTEAFF.